This record looks at one T cell receptor beta chain sequence and its context. No cognate antigen has been identified for it. No base-level quality is on record; no much larger clone is a single base apart. The time point label of this sample denotes: pre-sensitization, week 0. What this sample's treatment or condition label stands for: therapeutic diphenylcyclopropenone sensitization with weekly scalp DPC. Blood at each patch-test visit was drawn before the patch test was applied. Patients were eligible if aged 18 to 70, diagnosed with alopecia and judged suitable for DPC therapy, and pregnant patients were excluded. Unfractionated whole blood was collected in Tempus Blood RNA tubes, and total RNA was extracted from that blood. This specimen comes from a study of human T cells and chemical hapten exposure (dated by TCRdb to about 2021). Broadly, across the study: For sensitization, 2% DPC in acetone was applied to a roughly 2 cm by roughly 2 cm area of upper inner arm skin. In alopecia patients, the study followed how the peripheral blood TCR repertoire changed in vivo over primary and secondary sensitization to diphenylcyclopropenone (DPC), a hapten. Blood was sampled from patients pre-sensitization (week 0) and at 2, 6 and about 24 weeks after DPC sensitization. Throughout the roughly 23-week study period, patients were also given weekly therapeutic DPC doses on the scalp. Around 30 alopecia patients provided blood for TCR sequencing at one to four time points (pre-sensitization, 2, 6 and 24 weeks). The libraries were sequenced as a pool, and the TCR yield per sample differed mostly because of small variations in library volumes within the pool. Patch testing on the upper back used Finn chambers containing 0.01% DPC, with scoring done after 6 days according to International Contact Dermatitis Research Group standards. Most of the patients in the cohort were female, and the cohort covered alopecia areata with under or over 50% scalp involvement, alopecia totalis and alopecia universalis. The investigation overall reported the following: DPC sensitization did not change how many TCRs were above 1 in 1000 frequency, and no evidence was found of alterations in global repertoire structure. Patch test score correlated positively with the number of PT1 expanded TCRs, reaching significance at thresholds 8, 16 and 32 but not at 4. Repeated subsampling changed both the strength of the expansion versus patch-test correlation and the threshold at which that correlation became significant. Alopecia, a presumed autoimmune disease, was present in all patients, so the immune response of the patients might differ from that of healthy individuals. Expanded TCRs formed significantly more large CDR3 similarity clusters than pre-sensitization or healthy control sets, consistent with antigen-driven responses.

Receptor libraries were prepared by RACE. The sequencer was a NextSeq 500. During library preparation, unique molecular identifiers were attached to individual cDNA molecules so that TCRs could be counted quantitatively and reproducibly. Each blood RNA sample was used to sequence both TCR alpha and TCR beta chains. Per the original workflow: Samples had a median of approximately 93,000 TCRs, with a range from roughly 23,224 to 750,000. V, J and CDR3 annotation of the TCR reads was carried out using the Decombinator software suite. For PS versus PT1 abundance plots, all samples were subsampled to the same number of TCRs (28,000). Expanded TCRs were defined as absent before sensitization and observed at least eight times at the 2-week time point. TCRdb cleaned the public reads at Q25 with fastp, built clones with MiXCR and kept in-frame beta chains. Records with the same CDR3 protein are collapsed into one entry carrying the most frequent genes and DNA. The authors' filters were not applied to this entry. A total of about 120,000 distinct CDR3 sequences appear in this sample, roughly 13% of them only once. About 3% of the sample goes to the ten largest clones.

Trimming removed 5 bases from V and 7 bases from J; the gene matches leave 12 bases unexplained. Taken from the germline V gene, the CDR1 and CDR2 loops are SGHTA and FQGNSA. The cysteine opens and the phenylalanine closes a CDR3 of 16 amino acids. The entry retains the CDR3 DNA only, 48 bases that are in frame from base 1. The sequencing used whole blood, collected in connection with sensitization to the hapten diphenylcyclopropenone (DPC). The receptor chain draws on TRBV7-2 and TRBJ2-1; 9 bases in the junction line up with TRBD2. This clonotype originated in a woman under 30 with alopecia areata. Some clones in this sample may be carry-over from other donors' samples. The nucleotide sequence is given as TGTGCCAGCAGCGAACGCCTTTTAGCGGGGGAGAATGAGCAGTTCTTC. Its protein reads: CASSERLLAGENEQFF.